A selection of T cell receptor beta chains follows, all from one sample in a study of shared clonotypes between healthy human individuals. Assay: immunoSEQ multiplex PCR; the TCRdb copy retains only in-frame clones and omits some. The sample lists nearly 1,000,000 clones; approximately 80% were seen once. The sample comprised memory CD4+ T cells sorted from blood. Receptor source: a young man in good health. Both conserved end residues are part of each CDR3. A D gene is named only where the DNA matches it firmly.

length	D	V	J	DNA	CDR3
14	TRBD1	TRBV6-1	TRBJ1-1	TGTGCCAGCAGTCCGGACAGGGTCTCCACTGAAGCTTTCTTT	CASSPDRVSTEAFF
13	.	TRBV5-1	TRBJ2-5	TGCGCCAGCAGCTTGGGGGCCCAGGAGACCCAGTACTTC	CASSLGAQETQYF
16	TRBD2	TRBV5-1	TRBJ2-3	TGCGCCAGCAGCTTCGGGACTAGCGGGAGTGCAGATACGCAGTATTTT	CASSFGTSGSADTQYF
12	.	TRBV6-5	TRBJ2-7	TGTGCCAGCAGTTACTCCACGACGGAGCAGTACTTC	CASSYSTTEQYF
19	.	TRBV6-4	TRBJ2-3	TGTGCCTGCTTAGTGCTGGGAAACAGGTTACCCGCCGCCACAGATACGCAGTATTTT	CACLVLGNRLPAATDTQYF
12	.	TRBV19	TRBJ1-1	TGTGCCAGTAGTTACAGGAACACTGAAGCTTTCTTT	CASSYRNTEAFF
15	.	TRBV7-2	TRBJ1-5	TGTGCCAGCAGCGTGGACAGCGTCAACAATCAGCCCCAGCATTTT	CASSVDSVNNQPQHF
16	.	TRBV5-4	TRBJ2-2	TGTGCCAGCAGCCTACCAGGGCGGTCAGGCACCGGGGAGCTGTTTTTT	CASSLPGRSGTGELFF
15	TRBD2	TRBV4-1	TRBJ2-3	TGCGCCAGCAGCCAAGACCGGGGGGGCCTATATACGCAGTATTTT	CASSQDRGGLYTQYF
15	.	TRBV5-1	TRBJ1-4	TGCGCCAGCAGCTTGGTAGGGACAACTAATGAAAAACTGTTTTTT	CASSLVGTTNEKLFF
14	TRBD1	TRBV5-1	TRBJ1-2	TGCGCCAGCAGCTTCGGGGACAGCCACTATGGCTACACCTTC	CASSFGDSHYGYTF
13	.	TRBV29-1	TRBJ2-7	TGCAGCACAGTAGTCCCGGGGCGGTACGAGCAGTACTTC	CSTVVPGRYEQYF